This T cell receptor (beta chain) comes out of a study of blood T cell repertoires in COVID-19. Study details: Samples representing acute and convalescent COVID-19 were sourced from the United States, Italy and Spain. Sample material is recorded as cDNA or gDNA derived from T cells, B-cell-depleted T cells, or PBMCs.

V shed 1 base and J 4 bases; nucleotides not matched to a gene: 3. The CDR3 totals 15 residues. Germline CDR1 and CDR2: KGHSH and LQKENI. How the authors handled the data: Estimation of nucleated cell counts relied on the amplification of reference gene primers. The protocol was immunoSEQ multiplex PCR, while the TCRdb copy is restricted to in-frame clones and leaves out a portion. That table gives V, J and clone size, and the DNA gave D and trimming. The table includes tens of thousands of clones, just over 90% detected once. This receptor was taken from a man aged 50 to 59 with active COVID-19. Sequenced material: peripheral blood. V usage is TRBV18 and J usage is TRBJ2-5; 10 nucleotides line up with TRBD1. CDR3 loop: CASSPRDRGVETQYF. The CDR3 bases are TGTGCCAGCTCACCACGGGACAGGGGTGTAGAGACCCAGTACTTC. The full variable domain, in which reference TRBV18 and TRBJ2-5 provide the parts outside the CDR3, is NAGVMQNPRHLVRRRGQEARLRCSPMKGHSHVYWYRQLPEEGLKFMVYLQKENIIDESGMPKERFSAEFPKEGPSILRIQQVVRGDSAAYFCASSPRDRGVETQYFGPGTRLLVL.